This TCR beta chain is drawn from a study of shared clonotypes between healthy human individuals. Across the study: Per donor, three plates held CD4 naive cells, three held CD4 memory, two held CD8 naive and one held CD8 memory.

Each cell subset's genomic DNA was divided evenly among several immunoSEQ plates. Clones were sequenced by immunoSEQ multiplex PCR, and TCRdb holds only the in-frame ones, with some missing. This sample has hundreds of thousands of clones, with 95% to 96% found just once. Notes on this clone: What it binds is not known.

The naive CD8 subset, CD45RO-negative cells positively selected for CCR7, excluded terminally differentiated effector memory CD45RA+ cells. Notes on the study in general: Naive subsets typically showed greater estimated richness than memory subsets. Unshared clonotypes carried lower generation probabilities than those common to all four donors.

The sample consisted of naive CD8+ T cells sorted from blood. This clonotype was sampled from a woman younger than 45 in good health.

CDR3 sequence: CAWSVHRAEAFF. The CDR3 DNA sequence: TGTGCCTGGAGTGTACATAGGGCTGAAGCTTTCTTT. The V and J genes are TRBV30 and TRBJ1-1; D unclear. V gave up 0 bases and J gave up 6 bases, with 8 bases separating them. The CDR3 extends over 12 amino acids. Germline V lookup: CDR1 GTSNPN, CDR2 SVGIG (reference sequence).